This paragraph reports one T cell receptor beta chain. Its binding antigen is unknown. No clone much larger than this one lies a single base away; base qualities are absent. The data were obtained in a study of T cell responses to AZD1222 COVID-19 vaccine (dated by TCRdb to the early 2020s). Broadly, across the study: Because spike-specific TCR depth and breadth did not differ between the two schedules, AZD1222 recipients who got a second dose at roughly 4 weeks were pooled with those who got a second dose at roughly 12 weeks. Trial participants were enrolled by age into 18-55, 56-69 and 70-plus year subgroups, with roughly 160, 29 and 62 TCR-sequenced participants respectively. A total of 230 to 250 trial participants underwent TCR sequencing, of whom roughly 210 had received two doses of AZD1222 and some 25 had received two doses of the MenACWY control vaccine. Broader findings and caveats from the paper: Participants were mostly white British, with more females than males. The authors suggested clonal diversity may have been underestimated. The vaccine-associated CD4 TCRs covered the entire spike protein, and the dominant responses fell in regions 160-218 and 743-854. No day 14 peak-response samples were available, so repertoires were characterized only after the peak T cell response. Conclusions about previously exposed vaccinees are limited because only six or seven AZD1222 recipients were SARS-CoV-2 seropositive at baseline. Spike-specific TCR breadth and depth rose significantly after two AZD1222 doses compared with day 0 and with MenACWY recipients. Nearly half of unique spike-specific TCRs reportedly recognized epitopes outside regions mutated in the B.1.351 and B.1.1.7 variants. In the small 56-69-year group, the increase in depth fell short of significance, most likely because of low power.

The sample's time point label, in plain terms: baseline before first vaccination. Samples from vaccinated people were obtained from the UK trials COV001 and COV002, which included a single-blind randomized controlled phase 2/3 trial of AZD1222 (ChAdOx1 nCoV-19) in healthy adults. Trial participant PBMC samples were collected at day 0 and day 28 after the second dose for TCRbeta chain sequencing. The CDR3 regions of human TCRbeta chains were subjected to immunosequencing. Processing in the source paper ran as follows. TCRs in the repertoires were compared against a reference library of SARS-CoV-2-specific TCRs that had been generated with the MIRA antigen-specificity platform. Breadth was defined as the fraction of unique TCRs that were SARS-CoV-2-associated. Depth was defined as the fraction of total T cells that were SARS-CoV-2-associated. Using the MIRA data, each spike-specific TCR was assigned both to the spike region to which the TCR was reactive and to a CD4 or CD8 class. Log10-transformed breadth and depth values were compared by one-way ANOVA with Sidak's multiple comparisons tests. The table was pulled from immuneACCESS by TCRdb, which kept in-frame rearrangements only. Such tables lose some clones; where checked, under half of the loss comes from unresolved V genes, and the rest has no known cause. The V and J calls and clone size are taken from that table; D and trimming were inferred from the DNA. The table for this sample lists 150,000 to 160,000 clones; about 85% of them were counted only once. The ten most abundant clones make up 3% to 3.5% of the sample.

The TCR sequence derives from an adult in good health. This material consisted of peripheral blood, taken on day 0 of AZD1222 vaccination.

The DNA sequence is TGCAGCGTCCGCACACGGGGGTCCACCGGGGAGCTGTTTTTT. The resulting protein is CSVRTRGSTGELFF. The chain is encoded by TRBV29-1 joined to TRBJ2-2; a tentative D call is TRBD2 (6 bases match). The CDR3 sequence holds 14 residues, the cysteine and phenylalanine included. Only CDR3 DNA is held: 42 bases, read in frame from base 1. V is shortened by 6 bases, J by 4 bases, and the region joining them spans 15 bases. The germline V gene provides CDR1 SQVTM and CDR2 ANQGSEA.